What follows describes a single T cell receptor (beta chain). The data stem from a study of blood T cell repertoires in COVID-19. Using immunoSEQ multiplex PCR, the repertoire was profiled, and TCRdb retains in-frame clones only, with some absent. The table includes 350,000 to 400,000 clones, approximately 90% detected once. Participants were aged about 18 to 100 years from approximately 23 US areas. Germline loops: CDR1 MGHRA, CDR2 YSYEKL. Trimming cost V 2 bases and J 9 bases, with 17 bases left between them. The CDR3 has 15 amino acids. The sample comprised PBMCs or T cells enriched from blood (not recorded which). The chain uses TRBV4-1 and TRBJ2-1; TRBD2 might be the D (5 bases). The clonotype was recovered from a woman in her twenties or thirties with acute COVID-19. DNA for the CDR3: TGCGCCAGCAGCCAATACATCGAGGACTTCAGTGAGCAGTTCTTC. It is translated as CASSQYIEDFSEQFF.